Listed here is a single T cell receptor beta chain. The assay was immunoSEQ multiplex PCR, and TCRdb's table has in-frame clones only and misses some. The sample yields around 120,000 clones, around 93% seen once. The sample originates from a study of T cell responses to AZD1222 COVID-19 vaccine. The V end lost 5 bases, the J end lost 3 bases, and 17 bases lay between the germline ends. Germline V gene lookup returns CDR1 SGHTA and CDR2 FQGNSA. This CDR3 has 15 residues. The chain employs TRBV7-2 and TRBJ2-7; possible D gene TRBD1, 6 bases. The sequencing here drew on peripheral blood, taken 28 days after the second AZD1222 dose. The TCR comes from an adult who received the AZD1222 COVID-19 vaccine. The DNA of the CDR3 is TGTGCCAGCAGCCTCGTCACAGGGCACTTCTACGAGCAGTACTTC. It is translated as CASSLVTGHFYEQYF. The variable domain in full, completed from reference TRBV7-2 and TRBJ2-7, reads GAGVSQSPSNKVTEKGKDVELRCDPISGHTALYWYRQSLGQGLEFLIYFQGNSAPDKSGLPSDRFSAERTGGSVSTLTIQRTQQEDSAVYLCASSLVTGHFYEQYFGPGTRLTVT.